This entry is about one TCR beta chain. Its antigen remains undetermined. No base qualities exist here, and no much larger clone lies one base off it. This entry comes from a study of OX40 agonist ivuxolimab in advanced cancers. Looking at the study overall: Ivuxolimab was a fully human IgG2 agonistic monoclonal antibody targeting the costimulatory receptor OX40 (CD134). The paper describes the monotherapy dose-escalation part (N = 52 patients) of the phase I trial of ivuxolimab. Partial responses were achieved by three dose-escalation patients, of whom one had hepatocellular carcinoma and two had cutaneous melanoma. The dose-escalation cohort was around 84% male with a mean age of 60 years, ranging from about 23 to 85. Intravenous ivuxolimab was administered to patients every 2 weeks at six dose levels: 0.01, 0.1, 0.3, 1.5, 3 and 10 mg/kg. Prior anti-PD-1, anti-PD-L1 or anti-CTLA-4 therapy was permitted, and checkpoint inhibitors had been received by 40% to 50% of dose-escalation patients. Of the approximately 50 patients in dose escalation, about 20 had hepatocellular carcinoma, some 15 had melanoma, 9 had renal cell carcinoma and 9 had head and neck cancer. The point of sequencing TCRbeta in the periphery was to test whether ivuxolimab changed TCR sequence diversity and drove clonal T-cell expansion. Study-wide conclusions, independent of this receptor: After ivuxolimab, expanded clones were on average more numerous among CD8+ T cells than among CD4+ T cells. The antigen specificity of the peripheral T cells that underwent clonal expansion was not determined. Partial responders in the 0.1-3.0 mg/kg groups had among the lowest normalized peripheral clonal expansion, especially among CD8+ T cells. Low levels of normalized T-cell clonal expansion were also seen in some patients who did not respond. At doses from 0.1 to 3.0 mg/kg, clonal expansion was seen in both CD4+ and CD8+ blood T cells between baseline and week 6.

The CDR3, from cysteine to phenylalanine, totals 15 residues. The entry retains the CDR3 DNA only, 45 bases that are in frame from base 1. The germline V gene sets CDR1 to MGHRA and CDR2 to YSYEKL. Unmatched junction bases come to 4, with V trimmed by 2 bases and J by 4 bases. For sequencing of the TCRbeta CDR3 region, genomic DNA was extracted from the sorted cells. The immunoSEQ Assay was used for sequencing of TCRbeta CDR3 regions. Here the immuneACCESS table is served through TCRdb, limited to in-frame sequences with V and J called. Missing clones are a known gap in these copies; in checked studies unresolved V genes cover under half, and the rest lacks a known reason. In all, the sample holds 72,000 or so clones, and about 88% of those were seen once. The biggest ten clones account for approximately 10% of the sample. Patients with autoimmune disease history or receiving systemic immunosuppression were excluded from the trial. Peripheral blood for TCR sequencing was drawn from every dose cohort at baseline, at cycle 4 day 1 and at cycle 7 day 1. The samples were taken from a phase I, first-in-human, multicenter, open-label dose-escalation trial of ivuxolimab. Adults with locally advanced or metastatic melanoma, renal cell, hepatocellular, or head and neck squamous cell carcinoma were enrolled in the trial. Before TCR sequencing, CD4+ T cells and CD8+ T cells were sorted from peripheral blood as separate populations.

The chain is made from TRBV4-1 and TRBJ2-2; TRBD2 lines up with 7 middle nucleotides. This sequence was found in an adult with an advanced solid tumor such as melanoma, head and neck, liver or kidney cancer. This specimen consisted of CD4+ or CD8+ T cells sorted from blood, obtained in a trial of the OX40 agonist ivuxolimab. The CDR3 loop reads CASSQPLATTGELFF. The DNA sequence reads TGCGCCAGCAGCCAACCACTAGCGACCACCGGGGAGCTGTTTTTT.